Given below is one TCR beta chain in context. Method: immunoSEQ multiplex PCR; TCRdb's copy keeps in-frame clones and lacks some. The profile shows roughly 200,000 clones, around 84% of them singletons. This entry is derived from a study of blood T cell repertoires in COVID-19. Overall study context: Nucleic acid was either cDNA or gDNA, and it came from T cells, B-cell-depleted T cells, or PBMCs.

The length of the CDR3 is 13 residues. Per germline, CDR1 LNHDA and CDR2 SQIVND (reference sequence). V was shortened by 8 bases and J by 5 bases, with 13 bases between the two germline ends. Sequences were obtained from peripheral blood. The sequence was obtained from a man at least 80 years old with acute or convalescent COVID-19. The chain links TRBV19 to TRBJ1-5; D ambiguous. The CDR3 reads CASQKRNDQPQHF. The CDR3 DNA sequence: TGTGCCAGTCAGAAGCGGAACGATCAGCCCCAGCATTTT.